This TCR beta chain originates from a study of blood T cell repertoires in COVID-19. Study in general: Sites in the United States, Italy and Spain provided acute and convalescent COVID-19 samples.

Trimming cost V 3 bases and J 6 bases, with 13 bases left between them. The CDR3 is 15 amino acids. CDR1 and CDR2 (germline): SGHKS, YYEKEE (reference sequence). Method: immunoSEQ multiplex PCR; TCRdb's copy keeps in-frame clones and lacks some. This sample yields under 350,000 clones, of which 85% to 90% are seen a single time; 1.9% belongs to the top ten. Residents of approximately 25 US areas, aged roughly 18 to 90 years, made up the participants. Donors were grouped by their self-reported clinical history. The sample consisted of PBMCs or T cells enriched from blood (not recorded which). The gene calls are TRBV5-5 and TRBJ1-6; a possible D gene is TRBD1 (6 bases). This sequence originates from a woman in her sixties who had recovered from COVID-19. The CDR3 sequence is CASSSQGEGNSPLHF. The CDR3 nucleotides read TGTGCCAGCAGCTCACAGGGCGAGGGTAATTCACCCCTCCACTTT.